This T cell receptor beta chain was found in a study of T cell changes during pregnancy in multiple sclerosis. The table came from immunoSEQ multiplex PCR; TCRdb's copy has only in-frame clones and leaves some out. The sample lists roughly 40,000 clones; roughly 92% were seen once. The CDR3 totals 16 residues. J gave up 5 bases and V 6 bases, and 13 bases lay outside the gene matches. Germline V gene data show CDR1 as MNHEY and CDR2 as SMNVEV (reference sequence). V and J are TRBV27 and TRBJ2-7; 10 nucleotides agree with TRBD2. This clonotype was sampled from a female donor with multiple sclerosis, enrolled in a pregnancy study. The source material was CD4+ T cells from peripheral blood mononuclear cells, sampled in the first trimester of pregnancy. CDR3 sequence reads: CASSRTGTSERNEQYF. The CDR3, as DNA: TGTGCCAGCAGCCGGACCGGGACTAGCGAAAGGAACGAGCAGTACTTC.